This section outlines one TCR beta chain sequence together with its context. Its specificity is unknown. The data originate from a study of cytomegalovirus exposure and HLA in healthy donors. Study information: Researchers found that just over 80% of 398 genotyped donors fell within the Caucasian-associated ancestry cluster. Overall study results and limits: Prior analysis indicated that the majority of TCR beta V segments exhibited productivity approximately 90% or approximately 30% of the time. Among CMV-associated TCR beta chains, most appeared HLA-restricted in a later analysis. The study reported that TCR beta sequences accurately predicted HLA-A and HLA-B alleles in most subjects.

A multiplex PCR was run with 60 Vbeta primers and 13 Jbeta primers. Clones were sequenced by immunoSEQ multiplex PCR, and TCRdb holds only the in-frame ones, with some missing. Here the sample spans fewer than 200,000 clones, 73% being singletons. Germline CDR1 and CDR2: LNHNV and YYDKDF (reference sequence). This CDR3 region has 17 residues. Losses at the gene ends were 0 bases for V and 4 bases for J; bases not matched to a gene: 10. The chain has TRBV15 and TRBJ2-5, with 8 bases matching TRBD1. This TCR derives from a woman younger than 30 in good health and CMV-seropositive. Input material: PBMCs. DNA of the CDR3: TGTGCCACCAGCAGAGATATAATCGGGACAGGAGGAGAGACCCAGTACTTC. Its protein product is CATSRDIIGTGGETQYF.